This T cell receptor (beta chain) was obtained from a study of blood T cell repertoires in COVID-19. Study-level background: Nucleic acid was either cDNA or gDNA, and it came from T cells, B-cell-depleted T cells, or PBMCs.

This table comes from immunoSEQ multiplex PCR, and its TCRdb copy is limited to in-frame clones, with some not included. This table holds roughly 150,000 clones, around 81% found once. This clone was counted a single time. Looked up from germline, CDR1 is LNHDA and CDR2 is SQIVND (reference sequence). This CDR3 is 16 amino acids long. Trimming removed 5 bases from V and 6 bases from J; junction bases left unmatched: 6. Sequenced sample: peripheral blood. The TCR was taken from a man aged 60-69 years with active or convalescent COVID-19. This chain uses TRBV19 with TRBJ2-1, with 14 bases that match TRBD2. The CDR3 nucleotides read TGTGCCAGTAGTGCCTGGGGACTAGCGGGAGCCAATGAGCAGTTCTTC. Amino acid sequence: CASSAWGLAGANEQFF.